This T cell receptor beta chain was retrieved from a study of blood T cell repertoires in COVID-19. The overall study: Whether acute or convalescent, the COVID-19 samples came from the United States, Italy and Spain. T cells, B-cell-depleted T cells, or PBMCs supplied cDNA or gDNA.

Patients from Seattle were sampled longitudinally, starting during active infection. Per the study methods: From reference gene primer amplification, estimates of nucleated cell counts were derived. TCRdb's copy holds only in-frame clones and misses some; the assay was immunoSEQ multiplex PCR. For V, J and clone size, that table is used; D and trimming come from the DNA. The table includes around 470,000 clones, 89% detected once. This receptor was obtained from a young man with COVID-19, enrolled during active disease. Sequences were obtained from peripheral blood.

In DNA, the CDR3 is TGCGCCAGCAGCCCCTTTGGGGGAGGCCAGGTGGGGGAGCTGTTTTTT. This translates into CASSPFGGGQVGELFF. The chain carries TRBV5-1 and TRBJ2-2, with D perhaps matching TRBD2 (6 bases). Germline assignment: CDR1 SGHRS and CDR2 YFSETQ. V lost 4 bases, J lost 8 bases, and 21 bases lay in between. CDR3 length equals 16 residues.